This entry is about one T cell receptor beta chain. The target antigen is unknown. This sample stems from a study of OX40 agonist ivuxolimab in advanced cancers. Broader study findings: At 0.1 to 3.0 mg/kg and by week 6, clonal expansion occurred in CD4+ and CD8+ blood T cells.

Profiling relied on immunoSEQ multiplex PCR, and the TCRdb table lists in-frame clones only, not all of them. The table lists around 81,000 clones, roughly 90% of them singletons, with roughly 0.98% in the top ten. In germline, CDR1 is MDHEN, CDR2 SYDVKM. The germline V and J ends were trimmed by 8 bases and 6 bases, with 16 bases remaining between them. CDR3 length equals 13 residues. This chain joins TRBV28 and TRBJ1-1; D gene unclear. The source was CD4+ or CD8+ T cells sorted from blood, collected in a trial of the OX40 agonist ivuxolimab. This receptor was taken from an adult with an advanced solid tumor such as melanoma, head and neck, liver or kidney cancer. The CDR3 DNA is TGTGCCAGCCCCGCTCGAAATGGGGCTGAAGCTTTCTTT. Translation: CASPARNGAEAFF. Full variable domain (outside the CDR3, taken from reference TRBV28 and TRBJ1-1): DVKVTQSSRYLVKRTGEKVFLECVQDMDHENMFWYRQDPGLGLRLIYFSYDVKMKEKGDIPEGYSVSREKKERFSLILESASTNQTSMYLCASPARNGAEAFFGQGTRLTVV.